Sequencing of this T cell receptor (beta chain) was carried out in a study of CD8 T cells in Susac syndrome (dated by TCRdb to about 2019). In terms of the full investigation: Whether CD8+ T cell activation and differentiation in Susac syndrome was antigen driven was tested using repertoire sequencing. The clonality of the CD8+ T cell repertoire was compared across approximately 12 healthy donors, about 14 Susac syndrome patients and about 15 multiple sclerosis patients.

The CDR3 goes from the cysteine to the phenylalanine over 16 residues. The retained sequence is limited to the CDR3, 48 bases, with the frame set at the first base. V and J are trimmed by 3 bases and 3 bases, and the gene matches miss 7 bases of the junction. For CDR1 and CDR2, the germline V gene lists SGDLS and YYNGEE. In regard to this clonotype: Its specific antigen is unknown. No clone much larger than this one lies a single base away; base qualities are absent.

High-throughput TCR beta sequencing profiled peripheral blood CD8+ and CD4+ T cells from healthy donors, Susac syndrome patients and multiple sclerosis patients. The multiple sclerosis controls were treatment-naive patients who had stable or active relapsing-remitting disease and met the revised McDonald criteria. Bulk CD8+ and CD4+ T cells were purified magnetically by negative isolation, whereas CD8+ TEMRA cells were enriched by FACS. Blood was collected in EDTA tubes and processed within 24 hours, with PBMCs isolated through density gradient centrifugation. PBMCs intended for TCR sequencing were cryopreserved in liquid nitrogen and thawed later in a water bath at 37 degrees C. Purity of sorted or isolated CD4+, CD8+ and CD8+ TEMRA cells was at least 90%. RNA was extracted using the RNeasy kit, and about 0.45 to 1 microgram was reverse transcribed with random hexamers. The immunoSEQ multiplex PCR assay, covering 54 Vbeta and 13 Jbeta segments, was used to amplify TCR beta CDR3 regions. Bias from PCR amplification was corrected by using a synthetic template baseline for primer optimization and for computational correction. For the original study's pipeline: Only productive sequences were kept, with reads annotated to V, D and J genes according to IMGT and analyzed in immunoSEQ Analyzer. Clonality was calculated as one minus the Shannon entropy normalized by log2 of the number of productive unique sequences. Public and private clones were assessed among the 100 most prevalent clones of each patient and control. Clones were defined as Susac-specific when absent from the healthy and MS cohorts, from about 970 published viral clones and from other ImmuneACCESS disease sequences. TCRdb reworked the public reads: Q25 trimming with fastp, MiXCR clone assembly, productive beta chains retained. Identical CDR3 protein sequences are pooled into one entry, listed with their most common genes and DNA. It is TCRdb's table, rather than the study itself, that gives the V and J calls and clone size. Within this sample are about 52,000 distinct CDR3 sequences, with roughly 93% of them counted one time only. The ten largest clones capture roughly 0.5% of the sample.

What the research found in general, with its limitations: The study acknowledged that relatively few individuals were included in the TCR sequencing and HLA analysis.

Recombination joined TRBV9 with TRBJ2-3; 10 nucleotides in the junction match TRBD2. The sample consisted of CD8+ T cells from PBMCs. This TCR was sampled from a human donor with multiple sclerosis. This receptor has the CDR3 CASSESSGGLTDTQYF. In nucleotide form, the sequence is TGTGCCAGCAGCGAGTCTAGCGGGGGTTTGACAGATACGCAGTATTTT. Outside the CDR3, residues come from the reference TRBV9 and TRBJ2-3 proteins, so the full variable domain is: DSGVTQTPKHLITATGQRVTLRCSPRSGDLSVYWYQQSLDQGLQFLIQYYNGEERAKGNILERFSAQQFPDLHSELNLSSLELGDSALYFCASSESSGGLTDTQYFGPGTRLTVL.